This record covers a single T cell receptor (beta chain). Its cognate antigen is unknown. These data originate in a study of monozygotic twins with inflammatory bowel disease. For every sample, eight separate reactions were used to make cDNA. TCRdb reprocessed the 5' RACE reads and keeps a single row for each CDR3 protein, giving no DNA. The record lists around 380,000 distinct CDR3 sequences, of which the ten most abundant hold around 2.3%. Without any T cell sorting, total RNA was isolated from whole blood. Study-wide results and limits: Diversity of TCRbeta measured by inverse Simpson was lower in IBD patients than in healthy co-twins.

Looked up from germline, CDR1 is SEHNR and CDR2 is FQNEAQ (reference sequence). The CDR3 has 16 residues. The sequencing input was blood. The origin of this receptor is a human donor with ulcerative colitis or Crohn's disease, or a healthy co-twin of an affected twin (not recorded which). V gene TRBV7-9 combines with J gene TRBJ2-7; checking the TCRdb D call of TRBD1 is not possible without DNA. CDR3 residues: CASSLALGQDFREQYF.